This T cell receptor (beta chain) was captured in a study of CD8+CD57+ T cells in acquired aplastic anemia. Study-wide background: When averaged, DNA from sorted CD4+ and CD8+ cells came to approximately 3 ug.

Researchers used genomic DNA as the template to profile TCR beta VDJ and CDR3. One entry per CDR3 protein results from TCRdb running MiXCR on the reads. This table holds roughly 250,000 distinct CDR3 sequences, 70% to 85% found once. Individuals selected for sequencing had exhibited CD8+CD57+ cell expansion on flow cytometry. Blood samples were obtained from patients who had received no prior therapy. This TCR derives from a human donor with aplastic anemia. The specimen was sorted CD4+, CD8+, or CD8+CD57+ T cells (not recorded which) from PBMCs.

The CDR3: CASSLQEDGNNPPLHF. The CDR3 DNA is TGTGCCAGCAGCTTGCAGGAGGACGGCAATAACCCACCCCTCCACTTT. The chain joins TRBV7-8 to TRBJ1-6; D gene unclear. V lost 3 bases and J 11 bases, leaving 20 bases between the germline ends. The CDR3 has 16 residues. Per germline, CDR1 SGHVS and CDR2 FQNEAQ.